Sequencing of this TCR beta chain was carried out in a study of cytomegalovirus exposure and HLA in healthy donors. Clones were sequenced by immunoSEQ multiplex PCR, and TCRdb holds only the in-frame ones, with some missing. The data show roughly 130,000 clones, 88% seen once. Findings of the study overall: In the roughly 120 validation repertoires, a later analysis found that first-cohort TCR clusters tended to co-occur.

V dropped 4 bases and J dropped 0 bases, with 14 bases sitting between them. Germline loops: CDR1 SGHRS, CDR2 YFSETQ. There are 15 residues in the CDR3. Remarks on this clone: Its cognate antigen is unknown.

The sequence was obtained from a man aged 25-45 years in good health and CMV-seronegative. Sequences were obtained from PBMCs. The gene calls are TRBV5-1 and TRBJ2-7, with a weak D call TRBD1 (6 bases). The CDR3 nucleotides are TGCGCCAGCAGCCTGGGACAACCCAACTCCTACGAGCAGTACTTC. This translates into CASSLGQPNSYEQYF.